The rows below give T cell receptor beta chains drawn from one sample of a study of blood T cells in healthy people across ages. Via MiXCR, TCRdb re-called the 5' RACE reads, giving one row per CDR3 protein. The repertoire holds 550,000 to 700,000 distinct CDR3 sequences, with about 25% as singletons. The sample consisted of blood. These receptors were collected from a woman in her 70s in good health. Both conserved end residues are part of each CDR3. The order of the fields is J gene, D gene, clone size, CDR3 length, V gene, CDR3 protein, CDR3 DNA. The D gene is left open where the match is weak. Some rows mark clone size as missing; the rest say once, few, many or name a class of expanded clone.

>TRBJ2-5|NA|NA|16|TRBV20-1
CSARHRADSLQETQYF
TGCAGTGCCCGGCACCGCGCGGACAGCCTTCAAGAGACCCAGTACTTC
>TRBJ2-7|NA|few|13|TRBV5-6
CASSRTEVYEQYF
TGTGCCAGCAGCCGTACAGAGGTCTACGAGCAGTACTTC
>TRBJ2-7|TRBD1|NA|15|TRBV7-9
CASSLHRTGGNEQYF
TGTGCCAGCAGCTTACACAGGACAGGGGGGAACGAGCAGTACTTC
>TRBJ2-1|NA|NA|13|TRBV15
CATSRPSTNEQFF
TGTGCCACCAGCAGACCTAGTACCAATGAGCAGTTCTTC
>TRBJ2-2|NA|NA|16|TRBV4-2
CASSHPNPSGGMELFF
TGTGCCAGCAGCCACCCGAACCCCAGTGGCGGTATGGAGCTGTTTTTT
>TRBJ1-2|NA|NA|13|TRBV6-5
CASREGLYYGYTF
TGTGCCAGCAGGGAGGGGCTTTACTATGGCTACACCTTC
>TRBJ1-4|NA|few|15|TRBV6-6
CASSPGQKFNEKLFF
TGTGCCAGCAGTCCCGGACAAAAGTTTAATGAAAAACTGTTTTTT
>TRBJ1-5|NA|few|15|TRBV7-9
CASSLGMAGTQPQHF
TGTGCCAGCAGCTTAGGAATGGCGGGGACCCAGCCCCAGCATTTT
>TRBJ2-2|NA|NA|13|TRBV12-3/TRBV12-4
CASSLQEGGELFF
TGTGCCAGCAGTTTACAGGAAGGCGGGGAGCTGTTTTTT
>TRBJ2-1|TRBD2|few|17|TRBV3-1
CASSQGTSGGWGNEQFF
TGTGCCAGCAGCCAAGGGACTAGCGGGGGCTGGGGGAATGAGCAGTTCTTC
>TRBJ2-1|TRBD1|few|14|TRBV5-1
CASSRQGAGNEQFF
TGCGCCAGCAGCCGACAGGGGGCCGGGAATGAGCAGTTCTTC
>TRBJ2-7|NA|NA|13|TRBV14
CASSQDRFYEQYF
TGTGCCAGCAGCCAAGATAGGTTTTACGAGCAGTACTTC
>TRBJ1-3|NA|few|12|TRBV20-1
CSAGGPGNTIYF
TGCAGTGCAGGGGGGCCTGGAAACACCATATATTTT
>TRBJ2-1|TRBD2|NA|17|TRBV7-2
CASSFGLLAGGMNEQFF
TGTGCCAGCAGCTTCGGATTACTAGCGGGGGGTATGAATGAGCAGTTCTTC
>TRBJ1-5|NA|few|14|TRBV19
CASSIDSGGMTQHF
TGTGCCAGTAGTATAGATTCTGGAGGAATGACCCAGCATTTT